The 24 T cell receptor beta chains in this list originate from one sample, sequenced in a study of vaccination and CD4 T cells after COVID-19. The antigens for these receptors are not known. The treatment here: roughly 11-day PBMC culture with coronavirus spike peptide pools or control peptides (ViraFEST assay). Investigators obtained the unexposed donor's CD4+ T cells before the COVID-19 pandemic (2011-2018). Sequenced with the Oncomine TCR Beta short-read assay was DNA taken from cultured CD4+ T cells. Cultures of CD4+ T cells served as the source for extracting genomic DNA. TCRdb used MiXCR to reprocess the PCR reads, holding one entry per CDR3 protein. Here the sample spans about 9,100 distinct CDR3 sequences, 44% being singletons. Sequencing was carried out using CD4+ T cells from blood, cultured in vitro. These receptors were taken from a human donor in good health.

The rearrangement uses TRBV7-2 and TRBJ2-1; the match to TRBD2 covers 14 bases. Trimming removed 0 bases from V and 6 bases from J; junction bases left unmatched: 7. The CDR3 loop spans 18 amino acids. From germline, CDR1 is SGHTA and CDR2 FQGNSA. Here the CDR3 reads CASSLALPGLAGVNEQFF. In DNA, the CDR3 is TGTGCCAGCAGCTTAGCCCTCCCGGGACTAGCGGGAGTCAATGAGCAGTTCTTC.

The chain has TRBV2 and TRBJ1-2; the match to TRBD1 covers 7 bases. Losses at the gene ends were 5 bases for V and 6 bases for J; bases not matched to a gene: 3. Germline V gene data show CDR1 as SNHLY and CDR2 as FYNNEI. This CDR3 is 12 amino acids long. CDR3 bases: TGTGCCAGCAGTACGACAGGGAATGGCTACACCTTC. This codes for CASSTTGNGYTF.

The chain recombines TRBV20-1 with TRBJ2-3, with 8 bases matching TRBD1. Germline V lookup: CDR1 DFQATT, CDR2 SNEGSKA (reference sequence). V gave up 6 bases and J gave up 1 base; unmatched junction bases: 15. The CDR3 has 17 amino acids. The CDR3 nucleotides read TGCAGTGCCTACGCCGGGACAGGTGGATTTCGCACAGATACGCAGTATTTT. It is translated as CSAYAGTGGFRTDTQYF.

The chain combines TRBV5-1 with TRBJ2-7; no firm D call. The V end was cut by 0 bases, the J end by 5 bases, with 9 bases between. The germline V gene encodes CDR1 SGHRS and CDR2 YFSETQ. The CDR3 extends over 13 amino acids. The CDR3 is CASSLGNQNEQYF. CDR3 DNA: TGCGCCAGCAGCTTGGGGAATCAGAACGAGCAGTACTTC.

This clonotype turned up a few times. The chain couples TRBV20-1 to TRBJ2-7, with 9 bases that match TRBD2. The CDR3 has 14 amino acids. V gave up 2 bases and J gave up 5 bases; unmatched junction bases: 7. Germline V gene sequence: CDR1 DFQATT, CDR2 SNEGSKA (reference sequence). The CDR3 coding sequence is TGCAGTGCTAGAAGCGGGCTAGCGGGAAACGAGCAGTACTTC. Amino acids: CSARSGLAGNEQYF.

A few counts support this clonotype. Here the CDR3 DNA reads TGCAGTGCTAGAGATCCAGGAGTGGAAGAGACCCAGTACTTC. Protein sequence: CSARDPGVEETQYF. V usage is TRBV20-1 and J usage is TRBJ2-5; D is undetermined. V shed 0 bases and J shed 3 bases, with 11 bases lying between them. CDR1 and CDR2 (germline): DFQATT, SNEGSKA (reference sequence). This CDR3 spans 14 amino acids.

This clonotype has a handful of counts. This sequence joins TRBV2 and TRBJ2-1; TRBD1 or TRBD2 may be the D gene (6 bases each). The CDR3 sequence is 13 residues long. Germline CDR1 is SNHLY and CDR2 is FYNNEI. V lost 6 bases and J lost 7, with 13 bases in between. The CDR3 DNA is TGTGCCAGCAGGGGGGCTGGGGGGAATGAGCAGTTCTTC. Encoded protein: CASRGAGGNEQFF. The full variable domain, its missing parts supplied by reference TRBV2 and TRBJ2-1, is EPEVTQTPSHQVTQMGQEVILRCVPISNHLYFYWYRQILGQKVEFLVSFYNNEISEKSEIFDDQFSVERPDGSNFTLKIRSTKLEDSAMYFCASRGAGGNEQFFGPGTRLTVL.

This clonotype showed up just a few times. The rearrangement uses TRBV30 and TRBJ1-2, with D hard to call. V lost 4 bases and J lost 6, with 12 bases in between. The germline V gene has CDR1 GTSNPN and CDR2 SVGIG (reference sequence). The CDR3 runs to 12 residues. Here the CDR3 DNA reads TGTGCCTGGAATCGGGGTTTGGATGGCTACACCTTC. The encoded protein is CAWNRGLDGYTF.

The V gene is TRBV10-3, the J gene TRBJ2-7; D is perhaps TRBD2 (6 bases). The germline V gene encodes CDR1 ENHRY and CDR2 SYGVKD. The CDR3 is 13 amino acids. Trimming removed 7 bases from V and 0 bases from J, with 10 bases in between. The DNA for the CDR3 is TGTGCCATCACCGGGGGAAGCTCCTACGAGCAGTACTTC. Amino acids: CAITGGSSYEQYF.

In DNA form, the CDR3 reads TGTGCCAGTAAGCTAGCGGGAGGGCCGAGCTCCTACGAGCAGTACTTC. Translating gives CASKLAGGPSSYEQYF. The chain recombines TRBV19 with TRBJ2-7, with TRBD2 matching 12 bases. Germline V gene data show CDR1 as LNHDA and CDR2 as SQIVND (reference sequence). V was clipped by 7 bases and J by 0 bases; unmatched bases: 7. The CDR3 spans 16 residues.

This clonotype turned up a few times. The CDR3 nucleotides read TGCAGTGCCACCCCTGGCGGGAGAGGCACCGGGGAGCTGTTTTTT. The encoded protein is CSATPGGRGTGELFF. The V call is TRBV20-1, the J call TRBJ2-2; 7 nucleotides match TRBD2. Trimming at V came to 6 bases and at J to 4 bases, leaving 11 bases not matched to a gene. Germline V gene lookup returns CDR1 DFQATT and CDR2 SNEGSKA (reference sequence). The CDR3 loop spans 15 amino acids.

V is TRBV24-1 and J is TRBJ2-7, with 7 nucleotides matching TRBD2. CDR3 length equals 16 residues. The V gene end was trimmed by 4 bases and the J gene end by 3 bases; junction bases not matched to a gene: 11. Germline CDR1 is KGHDR and CDR2 is SFDVKD. CDR3 nucleotides: TGTGCCACCAGTGACCCGAGGGGAGGGAACAACTACGAGCAGTACTTC. This codes for CATSDPRGGNNYEQYF.

The chain has TRBV11-2 and TRBJ1-5, with D uncertain. Deletions cut 3 bases from V and 5 bases from J, with 8 bases between. Looked up from germline, CDR1 is SGHAT and CDR2 is FQNNGV. The CDR3 length is 13 residues. CDR3: CASSLEQHQPQHF. The DNA of the CDR3 is TGTGCCAGCAGCTTGGAACAGCATCAGCCCCAGCATTTT. Drawing the rest from reference TRBV11-2 and TRBJ1-5, the complete variable domain is EAGVAQSPRYKIIEKRQSVAFWCNPISGHATLYWYQQILGQGPKLLIQFQNNGVVDDSQLPKDRFSAERLKGVDSTLKIQPAKLEDSAVYLCASSLEQHQPQHFGDGTRLSIL.

In its sample, this clonotype ranks as medium-sized (0.01 to 0.1%). The V gene is TRBV11-2, the J gene TRBJ2-7, with a tentative D call TRBD1 (5 bases). Germline CDR1 and CDR2: SGHAT and FQNNGV. This CDR3 contains 14 residues. V lost 1 base to trimming and J lost 3 bases, with 10 bases between them. In DNA, the CDR3 is TGTGCCAGCAGCTTAGGACAGTACGACTACGAGCAGTACTTC. Protein product: CASSLGQYDYEQYF.

The CDR3 loop reads CSARRADGLGNTQYF. The CDR3 DNA reads TGCAGTGCCAGACGGGCGGACGGTTTGGGAAATACGCAGTATTTT. V gene TRBV20-1 combines with J gene TRBJ2-3; D not resolved. Germline CDR1 reads DFQATT; CDR2 reads SNEGSKA (reference sequence). V lost 6 bases, J lost 7 bases, and 23 bases lay in between. The CDR3 has 15 amino acids.

CDR3 nucleotide sequence: TGCAGTGCTAGCGTTGTCGGGACGAGGGGGCATGGCTACACCTTC. Its translation: CSASVVGTRGHGYTF. The gene calls are TRBV20-1 and TRBJ1-2; 7 nucleotides line up with TRBD1. The CDR3 is made up of 15 amino acids. With 3 bases clipped from V and 6 bases from J, the junction kept 13 bases outside the gene matches. Looked up from germline, CDR1 is DFQATT and CDR2 is SNEGSKA (reference sequence).

The CDR3 here is CASSRTGTAYGYTF. The CDR3 nucleotides read TGTGCCAGCAGTCGAACCGGGACAGCGTATGGCTACACCTTC. V and J are TRBV27 and TRBJ1-2; 7 nucleotides align to TRBD1. This CDR3 has 14 residues. The trim removed 5 bases at V and 5 bases at J, leaving 8 bases unmatched. Per germline, CDR1 MNHEY and CDR2 SMNVEV (reference sequence).

In this sample, this clonotype turned up a few times. The chain combines TRBV2 with TRBJ1-1; possibly TRBD1 for D (5 bases). Germline V gene lookup returns CDR1 SNHLY and CDR2 FYNNEI. The germline V and J ends were trimmed by 10 bases and 5 bases, with 14 bases remaining between them. This CDR3 comprises 12 residues. CDR3 amino acids: CATAREGTEAFF. CDR3 nucleotides: TGTGCCACAGCCAGGGAAGGAACTGAAGCTTTCTTT.

V gene TRBV20-1 combines with J gene TRBJ1-1; 7 bases are a match to TRBD1. V dropped 4 bases and J dropped 4; count of bases not matched to a gene: 6. CDR1 is DFQATT, CDR2 SNEGSKA, per germline (reference sequence). This CDR3 has 13 residues. The CDR3: CSANSPGGTEAFF. CDR3 nucleotides: TGCAGTGCTAACAGTCCAGGGGGCACTGAAGCTTTCTTT.

This clonotype has only a few counts. The gene calls are TRBV6-5 and TRBJ2-7; D call uncertain. The V and J ends lost 2 bases and 2 bases respectively, with 7 bases between them. This CDR3 is 13 amino acids long. Germline V gene data show CDR1 as MNHEY and CDR2 as SVGAGI. The CDR3 coding sequence is TGTGCCAGCAGTTACCGCGCCCCCTACGAGCAGTACTTC. Its protein is CASSYRAPYEQYF.

J is TRBJ2-7 and V is TRBV30; D is tentatively TRBD1 or TRBD2 (5 bases each). Trimming pared 2 bases from V and 3 bases from J, leaving 11 bases between. CDR1 and CDR2 from the germline V gene are GTSNPN and SVGIG (reference sequence). This CDR3 has 13 residues. Here the CDR3 reads CAWSRGESYEQYF. CDR3 bases: TGTGCCTGGAGTAGAGGGGAAAGCTACGAGCAGTACTTC.

Turning to this clonotype: Compared with germline, one end of the junction differs, possibly owing to a read error. The rearrangement uses TRBV20-1 and TRBJ1-1, with a weak D call TRBD1 (6 bases). The germline V gene encodes CDR1 DFQATT and CDR2 SNEGSKA (reference sequence). The CDR3 extends over 9 amino acids. The CDR3 sequence: CSAEGGVVF. The CDR3 DNA reads TGCAGTGCTGAGGGGGGCGTGGTCTTT.

The chain joins TRBV19 to TRBJ2-1; no firm D call. The V and J ends lost 0 bases and 10 bases respectively, with 10 bases between them. This CDR3 comprises 13 residues. Per germline, CDR1 LNHDA and CDR2 SQIVND (reference sequence). The DNA of the CDR3 is TGTGCCAGTAGTATAGATCGAGGTAGGGAGCAGTTCTTC. Translation gives CASSIDRGREQFF. Complete variable domain (other parts from reference TRBV19 and TRBJ2-1): DGGITQSPKYLFRKEGQNVTLSCEQNLNHDAMYWYRQDPGQGLRLIYYSQIVNDFQKGDIAEGYSVSREKKESFPLTVTSAQKNPTAFYLCASSIDRGREQFFGPGTRLTVL.

This clonotype was recorded a few times. V gene TRBV7-9 combines with J gene TRBJ1-1; TRBD1 matches 10 bases. Germline V gene data show CDR1 as SEHNR and CDR2 as FQNEAQ (reference sequence). The CDR3 has 14 amino acids. With 3 bases clipped from V and 4 bases from J, the junction kept 2 bases outside the gene matches. CDR3 sequence reads: CASSLDRGGTEAFF. CDR3 bases: TGTGCCAGCAGCTTGGACAGGGGGGGCACTGAAGCTTTCTTT.